Presented here are 3 T cell receptor beta chains from one specimen sequenced in a study of cytotoxic CD8 clonotypes in ibrutinib-treated CLL. Repertoires were generated with immunoSEQ multiplex PCR, while TCRdb's copy carries only in-frame clones and drops some. In the table there are 17,000 or so clones, 75% to 85% of which are singletons. The sample here was PBMCs, taken before ibrutinib treatment. The receptors stem from a human donor with chronic lymphocytic leukemia.

V and J are TRBV28 and TRBJ2-3; D is undetermined. Germline V gene sequence: CDR1 MDHEN, CDR2 SYDVKM. The CDR3 loop spans 14 amino acids. V dropped 6 bases and J dropped 0 bases, with 10 bases sitting between them. The DNA of the CDR3 is TGTGCCAGCAGCCCCTACCGAAGCACAGATACGCAGTATTTT. Translated: CASSPYRSTDTQYF. The whole variable domain, filled in from reference TRBV28 and TRBJ2-3, reads DVKVTQSSRYLVKRTGEKVFLECVQDMDHENMFWYRQDPGLGLRLIYFSYDVKMKEKGDIPEGYSVSREKKERFSLILESASTNQTSMYLCASSPYRSTDTQYFGPGTRLTVL.

The rearrangement links TRBV7-8 to TRBJ2-7; TRBD2 aligns across 12 bases. This CDR3 spans 16 amino acids. Looked up from germline, CDR1 is SGHVS and CDR2 is FQNEAQ. V lost 1 base, J lost 4 bases, and 5 bases stayed unmatched. The CDR3 bases are TGTGCCAGCAGCTTAGTGACTAGCGGGAGTGGGTACGAGCAGTACTTC. Translating gives CASSLVTSGSGYEQYF.

The V and J genes are TRBV27 and TRBJ2-1; 8 bases are a match to TRBD1. The CDR3 runs to 16 residues. Germline CDR1 MNHEY, CDR2 SMNVEV (reference sequence). V trimming: 4 bases; J trimming: 0 bases; junction bases outside the gene matches: 5. The CDR3 reads CASSSRTGSSYNEQFF. The CDR3 coding sequence is TGTGCCAGCAGTTCCAGGACAGGGAGCTCCTACAATGAGCAGTTCTTC.